Below, 32 T cell receptor beta chains from the same sample are listed, as sequenced in a study of T cells in Graves' hyperthyroidism and ophthalmopathy. Amplified regions were TCR beta CDR3 sequences from RNA transcripts. First-round RT-PCR of the TCR CDR3 relied on the HTBI primer set. TCRdb itself ran the multiplex PCR reads through MiXCR, one entry per CDR3 protein. The sample includes 250,000 to 300,000 distinct CDR3 sequences, 13% seen only once; the top ten take roughly 8%. Sequenced: blood. The receptors stem from a woman aged 25-40 years with Graves' hyperthyroidism that later progressed to Graves' ophthalmopathy.

In its sample, this clonotype was seen a few times. The rearrangement uses TRBV7-8 and TRBJ2-1; 7 bases fit TRBD2. V lost 3 bases and J lost 0; bases outside the gene matches: 5. This CDR3 has 16 residues. Per germline, CDR1 SGHVS and CDR2 FQNEAQ. CDR3 protein: CASSFEGGSSYNEQFF. Written as DNA, the CDR3 is TGTGCCAGCAGCTTTGAGGGCGGGAGCTCCTACAATGAGCAGTTCTTC.

This clonotype has a count of ten or more. The V call is TRBV30, the J call TRBJ1-6; 8 bases are shared with TRBD1. The ends lost 3 bases at V and 5 bases at J; junction bases unmatched: 9. The CDR3 is made up of 16 amino acids. Germline assignment: CDR1 GTSNPN and CDR2 SVGIG (reference sequence). As DNA, the CDR3 is TGTGCCTGGAGGAAAATAACAGGGGGAAATAATTCACCCCTCCACTTT. Protein: CAWRKITGGNNSPLHF.

The gene calls are TRBV20-1 and TRBJ2-3, with 7 nucleotides matching TRBD2. The germline gives CDR1 DFQATT, CDR2 SNEGSKA (reference sequence). The V gene end was trimmed by 6 bases and the J gene end by 0 bases; junction bases not matched to a gene: 12. The length of the CDR3 is 16 residues. As DNA, the CDR3 is TGCAGTGCCGACGGGGAGCTAGCGGCTAGCACAGATACGCAGTATTTT. The encoded protein is CSADGELAASTDTQYF.

This clonotype appeared a few times. The rearrangement links TRBV5-8 to TRBJ1-1; maybe TRBD1 (5 bases). There are 15 residues in the CDR3. Germline-derived CDR1 and CDR2 are SGHTS and YDEGEE. The V gene lost 5 bases and the J gene lost 6 bases, with 20 bases spanning the gap. CDR3 coding DNA: TGTGCCAGCAGAGACAGCAAGCCCTCAAACGCTGAAGCTTTCTTT. It yields the protein CASRDSKPSNAEAFF.

This clonotype was detected ten times or more. The chain combines TRBV15 with TRBJ1-1; D is uncertain. V lost 1 base and J 1 base, leaving 13 bases between the germline ends. The CDR3 length is 16 residues. In germline, CDR1 is LNHNV, CDR2 YYDKDF (reference sequence). The CDR3 DNA reads as TGTGCCACCAGCAGAGGTGGCCTTCTCGCGAACACTGAAGCTTTCTTT. Protein sequence: CATSRGGLLANTEAFF.

This clonotype was counted ten times or more. The rearrangement links TRBV3-1 to TRBJ2-5; no clear D gene. Germline CDR1 is LGHDT and CDR2 is YNNKEL (reference sequence). Deletions cut 4 bases from V and 6 bases from J, with 18 bases between. The CDR3 length is 15 residues. CDR3 nucleotides: TGTGCCAGCAGCCTCGGTAGTTTCGCCAGACAGACCCAGTACTTC. This translates into CASSLGSFARQTQYF.

This clonotype came up many times. The V and J genes are TRBV3-1 and TRBJ2-1; TRBD2 aligns across 13 bases. Germline CDR1 and CDR2: LGHDT and YNNKEL (reference sequence). The V and J ends lost 4 bases and 2 bases, in that order; junction bases with no gene match: 2. This CDR3 comprises 16 residues. The CDR3 DNA sequence: TGTGCCAGCAGCCTAGGGACTAGCGGGGCCTACAATGAGCAGTTCTTC. Protein sequence: CASSLGTSGAYNEQFF.

This clonotype was seen many times. The chain employs TRBV27 and TRBJ2-5; D is ambiguous. Germline CDR1 reads MNHEY; CDR2 reads SMNVEV (reference sequence). Between the trimmed V and J ends, which lost 8 bases and 4 bases, there was a span of 17 bases. This CDR3 comprises 14 residues. This chain's CDR3 is CASAFTPEAETQYF. The CDR3 DNA is TGTGCCAGCGCGTTTACCCCCGAGGCAGAGACCCAGTACTTC.

On this clonotype: This could be a read error, since a much larger clone is one nucleotide away. The V and J genes are TRBV20-1 and TRBJ1-2; no firm D call. In germline, CDR1 is DFQATT, CDR2 SNEGSKA (reference sequence). There are 11 residues in the CDR3. The CDR3 sequence is CGAPIRHGYTF. CDR3 coding DNA: TGCGGTGCTCCAATACGCCATGGCTACACCTTC.

This clonotype was picked up many times. The V call is TRBV2, the J call TRBJ2-7; D gene uncertain. The CDR3 loop spans 13 amino acids. Germline V gene lookup returns CDR1 SNHLY and CDR2 FYNNEI. Trimming removed 6 bases from V and 1 base from J, with 10 bases in between. The CDR3 DNA reads as TGTGCCAGCAGCGAGACACCATCCTACGAGCAGTACTTC. Its translation is CASSETPSYEQYF.

The sample holds many counts of this clonotype. The genes are TRBV3-1 and TRBJ1-4, with D uncertain. CDR1 LGHDT and CDR2 YNNKEL come from the germline V gene (reference sequence). CDR3 length: 12 amino acids. V was cut by 8 bases and J by 8 bases, with 12 bases left in between. The CDR3 is CASGLEGEKLFF. The DNA for the CDR3 is TGTGCCAGCGGTTTGGAAGGAGAAAAACTGTTTTTT.

The chain recombines TRBV29-1 with TRBJ1-3, with 8 bases matching TRBD1. V trimming: 3 bases; J trimming: 15 bases; junction bases outside the gene matches: 1. The germline gives CDR1 SQVTM, CDR2 ANQGSEA. The CDR3 consists of 9 residues. The CDR3 region is CSVEGTGYF. Here the CDR3 DNA reads TGCAGCGTTGAGGGGACAGGATATTTT.

As to this clonotype: This may be a read error, as it is one base from a much larger clone. The rearrangement uses TRBV6-1 and TRBJ2-1; 13 bases line up with TRBD2. CDR1 and CDR2 (germline): MNHNS, SASEGT. This CDR3 is built from 16 residues. Trimming cost V 6 bases and J 0 bases; bases outside gene matches: 2. CDR3 residues: CASRRLAGGSYNEQFF. The CDR3 DNA reads TGTGCCAGCAGAAGACTAGCGGGAGGCTCCTACAATGAGCAGTTCTTC.

V gene TRBV10-3 combines with J gene TRBJ2-3; 8 nucleotides align to TRBD2. CDR1 and CDR2 from the germline V gene are ENHRY and SYGVKD. With 3 bases clipped from V and 2 bases from J, the junction kept 4 bases outside the gene matches. The CDR3 is 15 residues long. CDR3 protein: CAISELAASTDTQYF. In DNA, the CDR3 is TGTGCCATCAGTGAACTAGCGGCCTCCACAGATACGCAGTATTTT.

This clonotype was seen at least ten times. This sequence joins TRBV6-2 or TRBV6-3 and TRBJ2-7; no clear D gene. This CDR3 is built from 14 residues. Germline CDR1 and CDR2: MNHEY and SVGEGT. Trimming removed 0 bases from V and 5 bases from J, with 11 bases in between. In DNA, the CDR3 is TGTGCCAGCAGTTACTCCCTGGTGGCCGACGAGCAGTACTTC. It codes for CASSYSLVADEQYF.

This clonotype occurred once. The J gene is TRBJ2-7, the V gene TRBV4-1, with 12 positions matching TRBD2. Germline CDR1 and CDR2: MGHRA and YSYEKL. The CDR3 runs 16 residues. Unmatched junction bases numbered 5, after V lost 3 bases and J lost 2 bases. The CDR3 DNA is TGCGCCAGCAGCCATCCCCGACTAGCGGGGGCCTACGAGCAGTACTTC. Amino acid sequence: CASSHPRLAGAYEQYF.

This clonotype was counted at least ten times. The chain combines TRBV27 with TRBJ2-1; TRBD2 agrees at 9 bases. CDR1 and CDR2 (germline): MNHEY, SMNVEV (reference sequence). The trim removed 2 bases at V and 6 bases at J, leaving 2 bases unmatched. The CDR3 is 14 residues long. In DNA, the CDR3 is TGTGCCAGCAGTTTAGGCGGGAGGGCCAATGAGCAGTTCTTC. This translates into CASSLGGRANEQFF.

The table lists this clonotype with many counts. The rearrangement uses TRBV20-1 and TRBJ2-7; D unclear. Between the trimmed V and J ends, which lost 5 bases and 9 bases, there was a span of 14 bases. The germline gives CDR1 DFQATT, CDR2 SNEGSKA (reference sequence). This CDR3 has 11 residues. CDR3 protein: CSASISGGQYF. For the CDR3, the DNA is TGCAGTGCTTCAATCTCCGGCGGGCAGTACTTC.

This clonotype was picked up a small number of times. V and J are TRBV7-2 and TRBJ2-6, with unresolved D. V shed 0 bases and J shed 3 bases, with 6 bases lying between them. This CDR3 is 15 amino acids long. CDR1 and CDR2 from the germline V gene are SGHTA and FQGNSA. The CDR3 loop is CASSLASGGANVLTF. In DNA, the CDR3 is TGTGCCAGCAGCTTAGCCTCCGGTGGGGCCAACGTCCTGACTTTC.

In this sample, this clonotype turned up once. The genes are TRBV30 and TRBJ2-1, with D perhaps being TRBD1 or TRBD2 (5 bases each). The CDR3 is made up of 14 amino acids. The germline V gene has CDR1 GTSNPN and CDR2 SVGIG (reference sequence). The germline V and J ends were trimmed by 4 bases and 0 bases, with 10 bases remaining between them. CDR3 DNA sequence: TGTGCCTGGAACGGGGCAGGCTCCTACAATGAGCAGTTCTTC. Amino acids: CAWNGAGSYNEQFF.

This clonotype was counted many times. The chain links TRBV18 to TRBJ1-1, with D tentatively TRBD1 (5 bases). The germline V gene has CDR1 KGHSH and CDR2 LQKENI. The length of the CDR3 is 20 residues. V dropped 2 bases and J dropped 1 base, with 26 bases sitting between them. CDR3 region: CASSPYPRGWDELQNTEAFF. CDR3 bases: TGTGCCAGCTCACCATACCCCCGGGGATGGGACGAACTGCAGAACACTGAAGCTTTCTTT.

This clonotype turned up a few times. The chain is built from TRBV9 and TRBJ2-6, with 10 bases that match TRBD2. V dropped 0 bases and J dropped 3; count of bases not matched to a gene: 9. Germline V gene data show CDR1 as SGDLS and CDR2 as YYNGEE. This CDR3 is 19 amino acids long. CDR3 region: CASSVDASGRGFGANVLTF. CDR3 bases: TGTGCCAGCAGCGTAGATGCGAGCGGGAGGGGTTTTGGGGCCAACGTCCTGACTTTC.

Concerning this clonotype: A much larger clone differs from this one at a single base, so this may be a read error. The chain couples TRBV7-2 to TRBJ2-7, with 10 bases that match TRBD2. Germline V lookup: CDR1 SGHTA, CDR2 FQGNSA. This CDR3 comprises 16 residues. CDR3: CANSLAASGSYYEQYF. The DNA of the CDR3 is TGTGCCAACAGCTTAGCAGCTAGCGGGAGTTATTACGAGCAGTACTTC.

This clonotype was counted ten times or more. V and J are TRBV24-1 and TRBJ2-5; 12 bases are a match to TRBD1. Losses at the gene ends were 3 bases for V and 5 bases for J; bases not matched to a gene: 6. The CDR3 covers 16 residues. Per germline, CDR1 KGHDR and CDR2 SFDVKD. This chain's CDR3 is CATSDGDRGREETQYF. The CDR3 DNA sequence: TGTGCCACCAGTGATGGGGACAGGGGGCGCGAGGAGACCCAGTACTTC.

This clonotype was seen at least ten times. The chain links TRBV7-2 to TRBJ2-7; a weak D match, TRBD1 (5 bases). V lost 5 bases and J 6 bases, leaving 17 bases between the germline ends. Germline V CDR1 and CDR2: SGHTA, FQGNSA. The CDR3 runs to 14 residues. The CDR3: CASSPRQGRTEQYF. The DNA of the CDR3 is TGTGCCAGCAGCCCACGGCAGGGTCGGACCGAGCAGTACTTC.

This clonotype showed up many times. The chain has TRBV6-1 and TRBJ2-7; 7 bases agree with TRBD1. CDR1 is MNHNS and CDR2 is SASEGT in the germline V gene. V gave up 2 bases and J gave up 0 bases; unmatched junction bases: 7. The CDR3 runs to 16 residues. The CDR3 reads CASSEYLGQSSYEQYF. CDR3 sequence (DNA): TGTGCCAGCAGTGAATATCTGGGACAGAGCTCCTACGAGCAGTACTTC.

This clonotype was counted between two and nine times. The gene calls are TRBV6-1 and TRBJ2-1, with TRBD1 matching 8 bases. This CDR3 comprises 14 residues. The J segment lost 4 bases and the V segment lost 3 bases, leaving 2 bases of the junction unmatched. Germline CDR1 is MNHNS and CDR2 is SASEGT. CDR3 bases: TGTGCCAGCAGTGACGGGACAGGTTACAATGAGCAGTTCTTC. Residues: CASSDGTGYNEQFF.

The chain recombines TRBV9 with TRBJ2-3; D unclear. Germline CDR1 SGDLS, CDR2 YYNGEE. The V and J ends lost 0 bases and 1 base respectively, with 6 bases between them. This CDR3 is 14 amino acids long. The DNA for the CDR3 is TGTGCCAGCAGCGTAGACACCCGCACAGATACGCAGTATTTT. It encodes CASSVDTRTDTQYF.

This clonotype was counted many times. The chain's CDR3 is CASSLTEGGAPYNEQFF. Written as DNA, the CDR3 is TGTGCCAGCAGCTTAACGGAGGGCGGAGCCCCCTACAATGAGCAGTTCTTC. This rearrangement joins TRBV7-9 to TRBJ2-1, with D possibly matching TRBD2 (6 bases). Germline lookup yields CDR1 SEHNR and CDR2 FQNEAQ (reference sequence). The CDR3 has 17 residues. V was pared by 2 bases and J by 2 bases, with 16 bases between.

The CDR3 DNA is TGTGCCAGCAGCGTAGCTGTCCCGGGCGCGGGTGGAGAGACCCAGTACTTC. Residues: CASSVAVPGAGGETQYF. The chain combines TRBV9 with TRBJ2-5; D might be TRBD2 (5 bases). The CDR3 covers 17 residues. CDR1 SGDLS and CDR2 YYNGEE come from the germline V gene. Between the trimmed V and J ends, which lost 0 bases and 4 bases, there was a span of 19 bases.

This clonotype was observed many times. The genes are TRBV3-1 and TRBJ2-1; possibly TRBD2 for D (5 bases). The CDR3 has 15 residues. The V end lost 0 bases, the J end lost 5 bases, and 11 bases lay between the germline ends. The germline V gene encodes CDR1 LGHDT and CDR2 YNNKEL (reference sequence). The CDR3 reads CASSQDTGVDNEQFF. The CDR3 DNA reads as TGTGCCAGCAGCCAAGATACCGGGGTTGACAATGAGCAGTTCTTC.

Comments on this clonotype: Compared with germline, one end of the junction differs, possibly owing to a read error. V and J are TRBV19 and TRBJ1-2; 7 nucleotides match TRBD1. This CDR3 has 16 amino acids. Looked up from germline, CDR1 is LNHDA and CDR2 is SQIVND (reference sequence). The chain's CDR3 is CASRVGEQGTNYGCTF. CDR3 DNA sequence: TGTGCCAGTAGAGTCGGCGAACAGGGGACAAACTATGGCTGCACCTTC.